This T cell receptor (beta chain) was observed in a study of beta chain features in type 1 diabetes. General observations from the study: There was a moderate but significant shortening of TCRB CDR3s in all four CD4+ subsets of Type 1 diabetes patients.

The CDR3 has 13 amino acids. V was clipped by 2 bases and J by 7 bases, with 8 bases between them. CDR1 is MGHRA and CDR2 is YSYEKL in the germline V gene. In the case of this clone: Its antigen is unidentified.

What was sequenced were expressed TCRB transcripts, since all of the isolated RNA had been reverse transcribed. TCRdb's table, derived via immunoSEQ multiplex PCR, lists solely in-frame clones and lacks some. This sample has some 240,000 clones, with 16% found just once. What was sequenced was naive CD4+ T cells from blood. This TCR was sampled from a man aged 25-45 years with type 1 diabetes. The chain recombines TRBV4-1 with TRBJ1-4; D gene uncertain. CDR3 DNA: TGCGCCAGCAGCCAACTAAACGGTGAAAAACTGTTTTTT. Translated, it gives CASSQLNGEKLFF.